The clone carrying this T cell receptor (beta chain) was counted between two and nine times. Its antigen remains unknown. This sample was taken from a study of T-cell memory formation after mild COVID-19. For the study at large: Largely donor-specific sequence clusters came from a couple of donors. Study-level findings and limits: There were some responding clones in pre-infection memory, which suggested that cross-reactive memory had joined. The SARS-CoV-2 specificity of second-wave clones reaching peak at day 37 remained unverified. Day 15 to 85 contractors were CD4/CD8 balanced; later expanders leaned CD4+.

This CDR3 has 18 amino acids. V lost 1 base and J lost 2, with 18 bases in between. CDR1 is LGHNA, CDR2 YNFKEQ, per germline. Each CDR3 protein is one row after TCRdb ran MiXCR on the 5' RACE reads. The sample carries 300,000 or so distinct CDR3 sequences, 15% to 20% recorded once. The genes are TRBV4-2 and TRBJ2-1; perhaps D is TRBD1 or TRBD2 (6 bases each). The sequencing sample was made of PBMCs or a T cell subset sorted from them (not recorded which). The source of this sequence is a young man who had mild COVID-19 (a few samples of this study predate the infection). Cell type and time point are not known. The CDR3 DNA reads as TGTGCCAGCAGCCAAGCGTATCCCTCGGGGGCCGCCTACAATGAGCAGTTCTTC. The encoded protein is CASSQAYPSGAAYNEQFF.